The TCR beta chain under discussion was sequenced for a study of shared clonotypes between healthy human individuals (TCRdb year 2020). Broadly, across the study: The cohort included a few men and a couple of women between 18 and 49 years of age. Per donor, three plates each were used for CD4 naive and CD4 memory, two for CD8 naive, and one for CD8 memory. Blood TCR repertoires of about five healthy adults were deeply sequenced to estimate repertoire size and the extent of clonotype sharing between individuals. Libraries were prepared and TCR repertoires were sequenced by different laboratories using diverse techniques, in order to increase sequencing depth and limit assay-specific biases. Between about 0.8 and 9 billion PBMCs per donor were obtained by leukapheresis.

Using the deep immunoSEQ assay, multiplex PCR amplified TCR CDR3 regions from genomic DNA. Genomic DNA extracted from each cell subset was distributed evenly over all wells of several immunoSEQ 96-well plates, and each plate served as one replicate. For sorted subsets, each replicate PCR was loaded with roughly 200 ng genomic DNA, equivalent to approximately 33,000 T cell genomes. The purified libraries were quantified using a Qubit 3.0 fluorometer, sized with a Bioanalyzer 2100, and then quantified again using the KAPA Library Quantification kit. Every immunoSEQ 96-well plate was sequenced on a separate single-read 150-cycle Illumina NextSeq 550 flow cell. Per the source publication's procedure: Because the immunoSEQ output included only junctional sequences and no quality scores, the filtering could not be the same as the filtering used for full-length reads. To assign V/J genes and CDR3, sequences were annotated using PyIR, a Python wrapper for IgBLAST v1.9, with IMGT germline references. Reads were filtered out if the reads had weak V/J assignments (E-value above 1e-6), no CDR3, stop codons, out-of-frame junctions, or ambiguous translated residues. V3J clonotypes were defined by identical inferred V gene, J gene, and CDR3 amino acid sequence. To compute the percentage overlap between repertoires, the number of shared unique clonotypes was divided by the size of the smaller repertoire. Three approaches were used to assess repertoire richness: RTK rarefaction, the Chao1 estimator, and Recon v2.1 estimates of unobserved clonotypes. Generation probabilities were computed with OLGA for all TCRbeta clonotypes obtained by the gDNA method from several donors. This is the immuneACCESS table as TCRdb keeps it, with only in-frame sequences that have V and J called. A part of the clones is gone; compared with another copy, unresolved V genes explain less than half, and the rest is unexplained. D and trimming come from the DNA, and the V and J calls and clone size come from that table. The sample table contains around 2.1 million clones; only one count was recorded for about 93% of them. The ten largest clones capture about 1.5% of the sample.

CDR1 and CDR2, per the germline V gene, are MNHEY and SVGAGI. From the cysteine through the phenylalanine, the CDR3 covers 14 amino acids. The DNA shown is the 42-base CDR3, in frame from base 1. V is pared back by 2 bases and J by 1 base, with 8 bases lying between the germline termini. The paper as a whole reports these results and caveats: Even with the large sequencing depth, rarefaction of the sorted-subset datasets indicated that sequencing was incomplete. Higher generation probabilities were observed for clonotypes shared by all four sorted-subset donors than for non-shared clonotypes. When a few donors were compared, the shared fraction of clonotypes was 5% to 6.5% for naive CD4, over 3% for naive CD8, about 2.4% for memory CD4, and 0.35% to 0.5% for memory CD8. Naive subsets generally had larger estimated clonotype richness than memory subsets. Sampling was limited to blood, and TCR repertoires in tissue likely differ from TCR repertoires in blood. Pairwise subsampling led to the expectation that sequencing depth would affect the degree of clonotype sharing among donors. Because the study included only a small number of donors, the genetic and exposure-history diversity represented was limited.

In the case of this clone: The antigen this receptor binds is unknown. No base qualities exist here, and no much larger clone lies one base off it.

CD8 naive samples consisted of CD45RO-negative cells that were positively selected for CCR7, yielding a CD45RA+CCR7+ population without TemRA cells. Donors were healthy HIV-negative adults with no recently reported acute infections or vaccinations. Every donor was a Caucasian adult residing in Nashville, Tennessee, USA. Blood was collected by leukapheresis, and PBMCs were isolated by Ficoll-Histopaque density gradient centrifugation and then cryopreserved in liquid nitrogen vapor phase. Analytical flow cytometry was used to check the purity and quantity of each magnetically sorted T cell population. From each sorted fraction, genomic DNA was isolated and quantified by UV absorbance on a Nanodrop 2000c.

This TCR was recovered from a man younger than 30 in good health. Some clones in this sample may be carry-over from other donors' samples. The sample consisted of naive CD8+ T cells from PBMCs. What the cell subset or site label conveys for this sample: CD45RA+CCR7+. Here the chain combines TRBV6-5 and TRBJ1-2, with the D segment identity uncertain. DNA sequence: TGTGCCAGCAGTTACGCCGGACTTAACTATGGCTACACCTTC. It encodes CASSYAGLNYGYTF.